A selection of T cell receptor beta chains follows, all from one sample in a study of Ad26.COV2.S vaccination and SARS-CoV-2 variants. Profiled with immunoSEQ multiplex PCR; TCRdb holds only in-frame clones, not every one. Found here are about 390,000 clones, about 85% of them singletons; the top ten hold under 3.5%. The material was peripheral blood, obtained in a trial of Ad26.COV2.S vaccine versus placebo. The receptors were sampled from a person between 18 and 59 years old who received the Ad26.COV2.S COVID-19 vaccine or a placebo. Both conserved end residues are part of each CDR3. The D gene is left open where the match is weak. The listing skips clone size in some rows; elsewhere it reads once, few, many or a size class.

clone size	J gene	V gene	D gene	CDR3 DNA	CDR3 protein
once	TRBJ1-3	TRBV20-1	NA	TGCAGTGTTGGGAGGGGAAACACCATATATTTT	CSVGRGNTIYF
NA	TRBJ1-1	TRBV7-9	NA	TGTGCCAGCCCCAAAAGGGGGATCACTGAAGCTTTCTTT	CASPKRGITEAFF
NA	TRBJ2-7	TRBV29-1	NA	TGCAGCGTTGAGGGCCCCTACGAGCAGTACTTC	CSVEGPYEQYF
NA	TRBJ1-4	TRBV10-2	TRBD1	TGCGCCAGCAGCCGGGACAGGGATGAAAAACTGTTTTTT	CASSRDRDEKLFF
once	TRBJ2-7	TRBV18	NA	TGTGCCAGCTCACCAACGTTGGGCCCCTACGAGCAGTACTTC	CASSPTLGPYEQYF
NA	TRBJ1-3	TRBV3-1/TRBV3-2	NA	TGTGCCAGCAGCCACCCACCGGTGGGTAAGCCCCATACCGCCCCTGGAAACACCATATATTTT	CASSHPPVGKPHTAPGNTIYF
NA	TRBJ2-1	TRBV11-2	NA	TGTGCCAGCAGCTTGGGCCAGAACAATGAGCAGTTCTTC	CASSLGQNNEQFF
NA	TRBJ2-3	TRBV4-1	TRBD2	TGCGCCAGCAGCCCCTGGGGTAGCGGGGGGGTTAGCACAGATACGCAGTATTTT	CASSPWGSGGVSTDTQYF
NA	TRBJ2-3	TRBV9	NA	TGTGCCAGCAGCGTAGTAACCACAGATACGCAGTATTTT	CASSVVTTDTQYF
NA	TRBJ1-5	TRBV19	TRBD1	TGTGCCAGTAGGCTCGACAGGGGTAATAATCAGCCCCAGCATTTT	CASRLDRGNNQPQHF
once	TRBJ2-1	TRBV7-9	TRBD2	TGTGCCAGCAGCACGACTGGAGGGACTAGCGGGGGCAATGAGCAGTTCTTC	CASSTTGGTSGGNEQFF
NA	TRBJ1-1	TRBV4-1	NA	TGCGCCATAAGGGCTAGTTGGGGAGGTGAAGCTTTCTTT	CAIRASWGGEAFF
NA	TRBJ1-6	TRBV14	NA	TGTGCCAGCAGCAGAGAGCCGGGAAGAAGGTCACCCCTCCACTTT	CASSREPGRRSPLHF
NA	TRBJ1-1	TRBV3-1/TRBV3-2	NA	TGTGCCAGCAGCCAACCGAGGGCCCTTTCCTCGGCTTTCTTT	CASSQPRALSSAFF
NA	TRBJ2-1	TRBV5-4	NA	TGTGCCAGCAGCTTGGGGGCCATAGCAATGAATGAGCAGTTCTTC	CASSLGAIAMNEQFF
NA	TRBJ2-1	TRBV24-1	TRBD1	TGTGCCACCAGTGATTTGGGCAGGGGGCGCGGCAATGAGCAGTTCTTC	CATSDLGRGRGNEQFF
NA	TRBJ2-1	TRBV2	NA	TGTGCCAGCATTCGGGAGACAGGACCGAAGGATGCGAATGAGCAGTTCTTC	CASIRETGPKDANEQFF
NA	TRBJ1-4	TRBV25-1	NA	TGTGCCAGCAAGGGGACTGGGACCGCAGTTAATGAAAAACTGTTTTTT	CASKGTGTAVNEKLFF
NA	TRBJ1-2	TRBV7-9	NA	TGTGCCAGCAGCTTAGTCGTTTTGACGGATCAGGGCTACACCTTC	CASSLVVLTDQGYTF
NA	TRBJ2-2	TRBV3-1/TRBV3-2	TRBD2	TGTGCCAGCAGCCTAAGGGTCCGCGGGGGGTTCACCGGGGAGCTGTTTTTT	CASSLRVRGGFTGELFF
NA	TRBJ1-3	TRBV5-4	TRBD1	TGTGCCAGCAGCTTTACAGGGGCCGGAAACACCATATATTTT	CASSFTGAGNTIYF
NA	TRBJ2-2	TRBV13	NA	TGTGCCAGCAGCTTAGCTGGGGGGCGGTTCACCGGGGAGCTGTTTTTT	CASSLAGGRFTGELFF
NA	TRBJ2-5	TRBV19	TRBD1	TGTGCCAGCAAGACAGGGGGGGACCAAGAGACCCAGTACTTC	CASKTGGDQETQYF
NA	TRBJ1-1	TRBV6-5	NA	TGTGCCAGCAGTCGAGGTACCGGTCGTGAAGCTTTCTTT	CASSRGTGREAFF
NA	TRBJ2-1	TRBV5-6	NA	TGTGCCAGCAGCTTCGGGTCTCCTAATGAGCAGTTCTTC	CASSFGSPNEQFF
NA	TRBJ2-2	TRBV9	TRBD1	TGTGCCAGCAGCGTAACGGACAGGGCCACCGGGGAGCTGTTTTTT	CASSVTDRATGELFF
NA	TRBJ1-6	TRBV5-6	NA	TGTGCCAGCAGCGGTGGGAGGGAGACACCCCTCCACTTT	CASSGGRETPLHF
NA	TRBJ2-7	TRBV7-2	NA	TGTGCCAGCAGCTTAGTCTCCGGATCCTACGAGCAGTACTTC	CASSLVSGSYEQYF
once	TRBJ1-1	TRBV6-5	NA	TGTGCCAGCAGTCGTTGGGAGACTGAAGCTTTCTTT	CASSRWETEAFF
once	TRBJ2-3	TRBV9	TRBD2	TGTGCCAGCAGCCGACCACCCGGAAAGACTAGCAATACGCAGTATTTT	CASSRPPGKTSNTQYF
NA	TRBJ2-1	TRBV7-2	TRBD2	TGTGCCAGCAGCTTTGGATGGCGGGGGGCCTCCAGTGAGCAGTTCTTC	CASSFGWRGASSEQFF
NA	TRBJ1-1	TRBV27	NA	TGTGCCAGCAGTAGGGGGGGTACTGAAGCTTTTTTT	CASSRGGTEAFF